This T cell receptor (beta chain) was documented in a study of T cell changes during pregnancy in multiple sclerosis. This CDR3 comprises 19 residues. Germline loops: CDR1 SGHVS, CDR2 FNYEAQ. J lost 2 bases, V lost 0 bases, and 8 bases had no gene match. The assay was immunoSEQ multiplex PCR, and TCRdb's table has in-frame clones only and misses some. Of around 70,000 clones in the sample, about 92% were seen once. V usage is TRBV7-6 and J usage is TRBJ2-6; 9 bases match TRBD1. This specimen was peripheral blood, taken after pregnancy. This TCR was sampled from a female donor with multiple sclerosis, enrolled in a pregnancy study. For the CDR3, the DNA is TGTGCCAGCAGCTTAGCCGCGGGACAGGGACCCACTGGGGCCAACGTCCTGACTTTC. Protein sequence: CASSLAAGQGPTGANVLTF.